A single TCR beta chain is shown here with its context. Stated treatment: 15 to 20 received Ad26.COV2.S at low or high dose, single or two shots; about 5 received placebo; per-sample allocation not given. The study sampled participants on day 63 after the first vaccine or placebo injection. This specimen belongs to a study of Ad26.COV2.S vaccination and SARS-CoV-2 variants. Germline V gene lookup returns CDR1 SGHAT and CDR2 FQNNGV. The CDR3 has 15 residues. V lost 1 base and J 3 bases, leaving 12 bases between the germline ends. Sequenced by immunoSEQ multiplex PCR; TCRdb stores in-frame clones only, minus some. The sample has more than 400,000 clones, over 80% seen once; the top ten hold about 1.6%.

V gene TRBV11-2 combines with J gene TRBJ2-5, with no clear D. The origin of this receptor is a person aged 18-65 years who received the Ad26.COV2.S COVID-19 vaccine or a placebo. Specimen: peripheral blood, collected in a trial of Ad26.COV2.S vaccine versus placebo. The CDR3 loop is CASSLGSQPEETQYF. CDR3 nucleotides: TGTGCCAGCAGCTTAGGTTCACAGCCGGAAGAGACCCAGTACTTC.